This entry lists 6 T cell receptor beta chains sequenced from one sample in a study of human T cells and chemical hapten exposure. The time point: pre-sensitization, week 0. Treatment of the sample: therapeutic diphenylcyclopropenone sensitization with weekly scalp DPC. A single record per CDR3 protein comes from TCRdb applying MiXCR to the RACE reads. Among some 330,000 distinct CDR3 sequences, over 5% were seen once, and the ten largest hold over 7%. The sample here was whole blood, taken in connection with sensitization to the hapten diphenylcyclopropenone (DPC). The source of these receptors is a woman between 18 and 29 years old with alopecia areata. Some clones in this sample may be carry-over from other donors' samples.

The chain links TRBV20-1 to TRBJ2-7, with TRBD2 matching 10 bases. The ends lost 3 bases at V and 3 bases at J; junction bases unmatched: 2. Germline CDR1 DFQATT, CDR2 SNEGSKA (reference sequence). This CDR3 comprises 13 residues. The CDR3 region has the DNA TGCAGTGCTAGCGGGACTAGCGACTACGAGCAGTACTTC. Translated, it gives CSASGTSDYEQYF.

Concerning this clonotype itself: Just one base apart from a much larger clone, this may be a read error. The CDR3 region is CASGQDRRASYEQYF. In nucleotides, the CDR3 is TGCGCCAGCGGCCAAGATCGGCGGGCATCCTACGAGCAGTACTTC. The V and J genes are TRBV4-3 and TRBJ2-7, with TRBD2 as a possible D gene (5 bases). Germline CDR1 LGHNA, CDR2 YSLEER. The CDR3 totals 15 residues.

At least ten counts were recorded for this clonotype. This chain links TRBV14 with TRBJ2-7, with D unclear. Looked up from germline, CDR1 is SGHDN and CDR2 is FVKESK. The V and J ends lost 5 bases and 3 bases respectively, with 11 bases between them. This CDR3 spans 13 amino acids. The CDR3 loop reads CASSFTRNYEQYF. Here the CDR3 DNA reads TGTGCCAGCAGCTTCACGAGGAACTACGAGCAGTACTTC. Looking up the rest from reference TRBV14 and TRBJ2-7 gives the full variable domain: EAGVTQFPSHSVIEKGQTVTLRCDPISGHDNLYWYRRVMGKEIKFLLHFVKESKQDESGMPNNRFLAERTGGTYSTLKVQPAELEDSGVYFCASSFTRNYEQYFGPGTRLTVT.

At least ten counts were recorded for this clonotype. The CDR3: CASSFAGETEAFF. The CDR3 region has the DNA TGTGCCAGCAGCTTTGCAGGGGAAACTGAAGCTTTCTTT. This sequence joins TRBV7-9 and TRBJ1-1, with a possible D match to TRBD1 (6 bases). Trimming removed 3 bases at V and 5 bases at J, with 10 bases between. Germline CDR1 reads SEHNR; CDR2 reads FQNEAQ (reference sequence). This CDR3 region has 13 residues.

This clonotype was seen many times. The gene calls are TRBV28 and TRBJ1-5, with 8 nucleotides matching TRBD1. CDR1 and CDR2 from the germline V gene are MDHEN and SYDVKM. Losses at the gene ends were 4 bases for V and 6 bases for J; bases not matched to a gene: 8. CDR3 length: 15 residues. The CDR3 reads CASSSTGVGGQPQHF. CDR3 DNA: TGTGCCAGCAGTTCGACAGGGGTAGGAGGTCAGCCCCAGCATTTT.

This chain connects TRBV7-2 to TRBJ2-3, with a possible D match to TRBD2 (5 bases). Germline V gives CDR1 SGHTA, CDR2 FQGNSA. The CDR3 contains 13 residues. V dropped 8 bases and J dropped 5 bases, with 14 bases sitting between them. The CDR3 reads CASANVGGDTQYF. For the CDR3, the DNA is TGTGCCAGCGCGAACGTAGGAGGAGATACGCAGTATTTT.